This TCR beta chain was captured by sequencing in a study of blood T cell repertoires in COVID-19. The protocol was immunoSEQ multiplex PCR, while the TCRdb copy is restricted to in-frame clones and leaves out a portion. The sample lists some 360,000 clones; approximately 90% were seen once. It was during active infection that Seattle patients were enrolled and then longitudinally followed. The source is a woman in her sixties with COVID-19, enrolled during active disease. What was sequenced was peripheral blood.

CDR3 region: CASPGGSGVRWNEQFF. In DNA form, the CDR3 reads TGTGCCAGCCCGGGTGGTAGCGGGGTACGTTGGAATGAGCAGTTCTTC. This sequence joins TRBV9 and TRBJ2-1; 8 bases line up with TRBD2. The CDR3 contains 16 residues. V shed 7 bases and J 7 bases; nucleotides not matched to a gene: 16. Germline lookup yields CDR1 SGDLS and CDR2 YYNGEE.